These T cell receptor beta chains were read from a single sample in a study of OX40 agonist ivuxolimab in advanced cancers. The protocol was immunoSEQ multiplex PCR, while the TCRdb copy is restricted to in-frame clones and leaves out a portion. Counted here are 63,000 or so clones, 88% occurring once; the ten biggest clones make up under 2.5%. The specimen comprised CD4+ or CD8+ T cells sorted from blood, sampled in a trial of the OX40 agonist ivuxolimab. The receptors come from an adult with an advanced solid tumor such as melanoma, head and neck, liver or kidney cancer. Each CDR3 is given with its conserved first and last residue. Each record gives: J gene, clone size, D gene, V gene, CDR3 protein, CDR3 DNA. A D gene is named only where the DNA matches it firmly. A row's size may be missing; if present it is once, few, many or a size class.

TRBJ2-1 - - TRBV4-1 CASSQARGKEGSYNEQFF TGCGCCAGCAGCCAAGCGCGAGGAAAGGAGGGCTCCTACAATGAGCAGTTCTTC
TRBJ1-5 - TRBD1 TRBV9 CASSAQGTGDQPQHF TGTGCCAGCAGCGCCCAAGGGACAGGGGATCAGCCCCAGCATTTT
TRBJ2-5 - TRBD2 TRBV5-6 CASSQGLAGVETQYF TGTGCCAGCAGCCAAGGACTAGCGGGAGTCGAGACCCAGTACTTC
TRBJ1-5 - - TRBV18 CASSPADNQPQHF TGTGCCAGCTCACCCGCGGACAATCAGCCCCAGCATTTT
TRBJ1-1 - - TRBV29-1 CSVEVARVVTEAFF TGCAGCGTTGAAGTCGCCAGGGTCGTCACTGAAGCTTTCTTT
TRBJ2-7 - - TRBV6-5 CASSRGWVYEQYF TGTGCCAGCTCTCGAGGGTGGGTCTACGAGCAGTACTTC
TRBJ2-1 - TRBD1 TRBV7-2 CASSLSNRGRSGEQFF TGTGCCAGCAGCTTAAGTAACAGGGGGCGGTCGGGTGAGCAGTTCTTC
TRBJ2-1 - - TRBV6-4 CASSVATTLSYNEQFF TGTGCCAGCAGTGTTGCGACTACCCTCTCCTACAATGAGCAGTTCTTC
TRBJ2-5 - TRBD2 TRBV5-6 CASRRAGTSGQETQYF TGTGCCAGCAGGCGAGCCGGGACTAGTGGCCAAGAGACCCAGTACTTC
TRBJ2-7 - TRBD2 TRBV4-2 CASSQEKAAGGLYEQYF TGTGCCAGCAGCCAAGAGAAGGCGGCGGGGGGGCTGTACGAGCAGTACTTC
TRBJ2-5 - TRBD2 TRBV7-2 CASSRGVQETQYF TGTGCCAGCAGCCGGGGGGTCCAAGAGACCCAGTACTTC
TRBJ2-4 - TRBD2 TRBV6-1 CASNILAGGGNIQYF TGTGCCAGCAACATACTAGCGGGAGGGGGAAACATTCAGTACTTC
TRBJ1-2 - - TRBV28 CASSISEGFYGYTF TGTGCCAGCAGTATATCGGAAGGGTTCTATGGCTACACCTTC
TRBJ2-2 - TRBD2 TRBV7-7 CASSPGLSFVGELFF TGTGCTAGCAGCCCGGGACTATCTTTTGTCGGGGAGCTGTTTTTT
TRBJ1-2 - - TRBV7-2 CASSLARAHYGYTF TGTGCCAGCAGCTTAGCCAGGGCGCACTATGGCTACACCTTC
TRBJ2-1 - TRBD2 TRBV4-2 CASSTSQGLAETYNEQFF TGTGCCAGCAGCACTTCCCAGGGACTAGCGGAAACTTACAATGAGCAGTTCTTC
TRBJ1-5 - - TRBV6-1 CASSRSNQPQHF TGTGCCAGCAGTCGCAGCAATCAGCCCCAGCATTTT
TRBJ2-7 - - TRBV28 CASSPRLGEQYF TGTGCCAGCAGTCCGAGACTAGGGGAGCAGTACTTC
TRBJ1-5 - TRBD1 TRBV6-1 CASSVDRVEPQHF TGTGCCAGCAGTGTTGACAGGGTTGAGCCCCAGCATTTT
TRBJ2-1 - - TRBV4-2 CASSQDRTANEQFF TGTGCCAGCAGCCAAGACCGGACAGCTAATGAGCAGTTCTTC
TRBJ2-5 - - TRBV4-1 CASSQGDHKETQYF TGCGCCAGCAGCCAAGGGGACCATAAGGAGACCCAGTACTTC
TRBJ1-2 - TRBD1 TRBV6-5 CASRPGQGGYHGYTF TGTGCCAGCAGGCCCGGACAGGGTGGATACCATGGCTACACCTTC
TRBJ2-7 - TRBD1 TRBV5-1 CASSPDTGTGDYEQYF TGCGCCAGCAGCCCGGACACCGGGACAGGGGACTACGAGCAGTACTTC
TRBJ1-1 - - TRBV21-1 CASSKGDEQRNTEAFF TGTGCCAGCAGCAAAGGGGATGAACAGAGGAACACTGAAGCTTTCTTT
TRBJ2-1 - - TRBV4-3 CASSQMGGAGNEQFF TGCGCCAGCAGCCAAATGGGGGGGGCCGGAAATGAGCAGTTCTTC
TRBJ2-7 - TRBD1 TRBV2 CASRYDRGLSYEQYF TGTGCCAGCAGATACGACAGGGGGCTGTCCTACGAGCAGTACTTC
TRBJ2-2 - TRBD2 TRBV27 CASSLLAGGGNTGELFF TGTGCCAGCAGTTTACTAGCGGGAGGAGGGAACACCGGGGAGCTGTTTTTT
TRBJ2-5 - TRBD2 TRBV28 CASSAGLAGVETQYF TGTGCCAGCAGTGCGGGACTAGCGGGAGTCGAGACCCAGTACTTC
TRBJ1-1 - - TRBV6-6 CASSRGGRTEAFF TGTGCCAGCAGTCGCGGCGGGCGTACTGAAGCTTTCTTT
TRBJ2-2 - - TRBV30 CAWKDTQNTGELFF TGTGCCTGGAAGGACACACAGAACACCGGGGAGCTGTTTTTT
TRBJ2-1 - TRBD1 TRBV9 CASSAGQGAHEQFF TGTGCCAGCAGCGCTGGACAGGGGGCGCATGAGCAGTTCTTC
TRBJ1-4 - TRBD1 TRBV5-1 CASSLRDRDQLFF TGCGCCAGCAGCTTGCGTGACAGGGATCAACTGTTTTTT
TRBJ2-7 - - TRBV5-6 CASSFLGQSYEQYF TGTGCCAGCAGTTTCTTAGGCCAATCCTACGAGCAGTACTTC
TRBJ1-6 - - TRBV5-4 CASSLDNSPLHF TGTGCCAGCAGCTTGGACAATTCACCCCTCCACTTT
TRBJ1-2 - - TRBV30 CAWTTTEYGYTF TGTGCCTGGACCACGACGGAGTATGGCTACACCTTC
TRBJ1-6 - TRBD1 TRBV15 CATSMGQGNSPLHF TGTGCCACCTCAATGGGACAGGGCAACTCACCCCTCCACTTT
TRBJ1-5 - - TRBV19 CACSRGENQPQHF TGTGCCTGTTCCAGGGGAGAAAATCAGCCCCAGCATTTT
TRBJ2-1 - TRBD2 TRBV25-1 CASSETGSGRVNEQFF TGTGCCAGCAGTGAGACCGGGAGCGGGAGGGTGAATGAGCAGTTCTTC
TRBJ1-3 - - TRBV4-2 CASSQEGRGSGNTIYF TGTGCCAGCAGCCAAGAGGGCAGGGGATCTGGAAACACCATATATTTT
TRBJ2-3 few TRBD2 TRBV29-1 CSVSGLAGADTQYF TGCAGCGTTTCGGGACTAGCGGGGGCAGATACGCAGTATTTT
TRBJ2-1 - - TRBV7-2 CASSFRVGSYNEQFF TGTGCCAGCAGCTTTCGGGTGGGTAGCTACAATGAGCAGTTCTTC
TRBJ1-2 - - TRBV5-4 CASSPRQRMDYGYTF TGTGCCAGCAGCCCCCGACAGAGGATGGACTATGGCTACACCTTC
TRBJ1-4 once TRBD1 TRBV2 CASGEGTALEKLFF TGTGCCAGCGGAGAGGGGACAGCCTTAGAAAAACTGTTTTTT
TRBJ1-6 - - TRBV6-5 CASSSGIRDYNSPLHF TGTGCCAGCAGTTCCGGAATCAGGGATTATAATTCACCCCTCCACTTT
TRBJ2-3 - - TRBV7-2 CASSAGGLRNTDTQYF TGTGCCAGCAGCGCAGGGGGGCTAAGGAACACAGATACGCAGTATTTT
TRBJ1-4 once TRBD1 TRBV27 CASSLGQGFNEKLFF TGTGCCAGCAGTCTAGGACAGGGGTTTAATGAAAAACTGTTTTTT
TRBJ2-7 - - TRBV9 CASSSRQASYEQYF TGTGCCAGCAGCTCGCGACAGGCCTCCTACGAGCAGTACTTC
TRBJ2-1 - TRBD2 TRBV2 CASSPSGVPYNEQFF TGTGCCAGCAGCCCAAGCGGGGTACCCTACAATGAGCAGTTCTTC
TRBJ2-2 - - TRBV4-2 CASSQQGAPSVTGELFF TGTGCCAGCAGCCAGCAGGGCGCGCCTAGCGTCACCGGGGAGCTGTTTTTT
TRBJ2-1 - TRBD1 TRBV6-6 CASNGQGNNNEQFF TGTGCCAGCAACGGACAGGGCAACAACAATGAGCAGTTCTTC
TRBJ2-3 once - TRBV18 CASSPNYSTDTQYF TGTGCCAGCTCACCAAATTACAGCACAGATACGCAGTATTTT
TRBJ2-7 once TRBD2 TRBV6-5 CASSASGASYEQYF TGTGCCAGCTCGGCTAGCGGGGCCTCCTACGAGCAGTACTTC
TRBJ2-7 once - TRBV6-5 CASSWGGSSYEQYF TGTGCCAGCAGTTGGGGGGGCAGCTCCTACGAGCAGTACTTC
TRBJ2-3 - - TRBV2 CASSLGLLLTDTQYF TGTGCCAGCAGTCTGGGATTACTCCTGACAGATACGCAGTATTTT
TRBJ2-2 - - TRBV9 CASSPRRITGELFF TGTGCCAGCAGCCCTCGGAGGATTACCGGGGAGCTGTTTTTT
TRBJ2-5 - TRBD2 TRBV5-4 CASSWEGKETQYF TGTGCCAGCAGCTGGGAGGGTAAAGAGACCCAGTACTTC
TRBJ2-3 - TRBD1 TRBV23-1 CASSLGTGGRIDTQYF TGCGCCAGCAGTCTCGGGACAGGGGGCAGAATAGATACGCAGTATTTT
TRBJ2-1 - TRBD2 TRBV19 CATTPYGTRGNDEQFF TGTGCCACTACACCATACGGGACTAGAGGCAATGATGAGCAGTTCTTC
TRBJ2-1 - - TRBV19 CASSPRASPHEQFF TGTGCCAGTAGTCCTCGCGCGTCCCCCCATGAGCAGTTCTTC
TRBJ1-1 - - TRBV7-9 CASSYLTEAFF TGTGCCAGCAGCTATTTAACTGAAGCTTTCTTT